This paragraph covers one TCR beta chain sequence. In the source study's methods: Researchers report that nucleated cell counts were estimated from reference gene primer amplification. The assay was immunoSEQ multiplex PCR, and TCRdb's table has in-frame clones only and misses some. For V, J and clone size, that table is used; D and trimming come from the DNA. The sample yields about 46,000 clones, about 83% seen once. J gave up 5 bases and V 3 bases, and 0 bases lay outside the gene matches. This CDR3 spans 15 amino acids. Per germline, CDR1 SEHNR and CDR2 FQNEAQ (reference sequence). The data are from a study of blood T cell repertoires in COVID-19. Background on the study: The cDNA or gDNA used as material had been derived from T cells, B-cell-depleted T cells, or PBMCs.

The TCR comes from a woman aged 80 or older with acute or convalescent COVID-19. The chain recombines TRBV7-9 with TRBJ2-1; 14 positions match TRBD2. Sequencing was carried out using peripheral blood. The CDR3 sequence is CASSLGLAGDNEQFF. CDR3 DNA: TGTGCCAGCAGCTTGGGACTAGCGGGGGACAATGAGCAGTTCTTC.